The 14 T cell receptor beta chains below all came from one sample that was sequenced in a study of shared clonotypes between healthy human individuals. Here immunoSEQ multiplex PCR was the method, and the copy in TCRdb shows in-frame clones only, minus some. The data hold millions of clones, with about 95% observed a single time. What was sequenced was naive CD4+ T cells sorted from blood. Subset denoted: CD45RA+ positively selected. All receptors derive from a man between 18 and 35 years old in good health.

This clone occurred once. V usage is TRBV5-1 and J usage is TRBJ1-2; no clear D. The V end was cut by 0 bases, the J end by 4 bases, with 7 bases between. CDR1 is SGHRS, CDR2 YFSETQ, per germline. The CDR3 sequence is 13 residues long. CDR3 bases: TGCGCCAGCAGCTTGGAACTCAGCTATGGCTACACCTTC. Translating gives CASSLELSYGYTF.

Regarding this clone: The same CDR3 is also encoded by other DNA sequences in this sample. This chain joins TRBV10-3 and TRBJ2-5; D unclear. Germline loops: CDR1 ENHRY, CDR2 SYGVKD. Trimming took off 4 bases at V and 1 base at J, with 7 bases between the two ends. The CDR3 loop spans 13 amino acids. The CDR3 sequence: CAISVGSQETQYF. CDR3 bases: TGTGCCATCAGTGTGGGTTCCCAAGAGACCCAGTACTTC.

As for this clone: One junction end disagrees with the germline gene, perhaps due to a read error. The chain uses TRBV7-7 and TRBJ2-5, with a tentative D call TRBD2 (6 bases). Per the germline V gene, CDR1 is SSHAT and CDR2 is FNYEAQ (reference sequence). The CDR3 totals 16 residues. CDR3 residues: CASSLAEGLGQETQYF. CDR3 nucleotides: TGTGCTAGCAGCTTAGCCGAGGGACTGGGGCAAGAGACCCAGTACTTC.

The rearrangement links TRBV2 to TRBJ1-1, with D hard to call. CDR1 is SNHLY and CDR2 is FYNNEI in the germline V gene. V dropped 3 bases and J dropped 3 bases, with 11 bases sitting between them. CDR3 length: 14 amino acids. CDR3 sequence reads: CASSDYGVHTEAFF. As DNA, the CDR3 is TGTGCCAGCAGTGATTACGGGGTTCACACTGAAGCTTTCTTT.

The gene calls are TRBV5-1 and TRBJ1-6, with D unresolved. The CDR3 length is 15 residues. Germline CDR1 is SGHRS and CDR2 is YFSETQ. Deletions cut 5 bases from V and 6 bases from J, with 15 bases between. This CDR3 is CASSLASKGNSPLHF. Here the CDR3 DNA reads TGCGCCAGCAGTTTAGCCAGTAAGGGTAATTCACCCCTCCACTTT.

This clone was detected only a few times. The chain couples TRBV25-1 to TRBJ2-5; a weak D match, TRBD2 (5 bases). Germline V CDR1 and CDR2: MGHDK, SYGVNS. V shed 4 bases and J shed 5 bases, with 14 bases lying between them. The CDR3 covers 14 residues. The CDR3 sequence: CASSVSGSGETQYF. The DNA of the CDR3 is TGTGCCAGCAGTGTCTCGGGATCGGGTGAGACCCAGTACTTC.

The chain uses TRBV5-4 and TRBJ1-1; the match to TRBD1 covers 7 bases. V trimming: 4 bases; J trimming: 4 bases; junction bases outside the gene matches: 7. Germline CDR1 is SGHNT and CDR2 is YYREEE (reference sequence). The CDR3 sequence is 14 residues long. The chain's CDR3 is CASSTGQAGTEAFF. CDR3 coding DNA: TGTGCCAGCAGCACAGGACAGGCGGGCACTGAAGCTTTCTTT. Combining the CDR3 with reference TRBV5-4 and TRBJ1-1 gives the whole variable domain ETGVTQSPTHLIKTRGQQVTLRCSSQSGHNTVSWYQQALGQGPQFIFQYYREEENGRGNFPPRFSGLQFPNYSSELNVNALELDDSALYLCASSTGQAGTEAFFGQGTRLTVV.

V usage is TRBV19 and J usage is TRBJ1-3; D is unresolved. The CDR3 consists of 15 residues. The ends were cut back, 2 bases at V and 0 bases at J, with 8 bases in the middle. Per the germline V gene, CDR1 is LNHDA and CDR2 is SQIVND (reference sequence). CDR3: CASSIRKASGNTIYF. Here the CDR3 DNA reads TGTGCCAGTAGTATAAGGAAAGCCTCTGGAAACACCATATATTTT.

The CDR3 reads CSVEGFNEGTQYF. In DNA, the CDR3 is TGCAGCGTTGAAGGCTTCAACGAAGGGACCCAGTACTTC. This chain joins TRBV29-1 and TRBJ2-5; D gene ambiguous. Germline assignment: CDR1 SQVTM and CDR2 ANQGSEA. V was shortened by 1 base and J by 7 bases, with 13 bases between the two germline ends. The CDR3 is made up of 13 amino acids.

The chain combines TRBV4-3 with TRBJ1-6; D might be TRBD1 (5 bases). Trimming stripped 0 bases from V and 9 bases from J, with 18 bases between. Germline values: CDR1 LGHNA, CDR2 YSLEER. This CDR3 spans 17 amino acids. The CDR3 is CASSQDGLKGGASPLHF. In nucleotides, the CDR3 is TGCGCCAGCAGCCAAGATGGGTTAAAAGGAGGGGCTTCACCCCTCCACTTT.

CDR3 amino acids: CASIGRRGGGYTF. The CDR3, as DNA: TGTGCCAGCATTGGGCGCAGGGGGGGTGGCTACACCTTC. The chain combines TRBV28 with TRBJ1-2; 7 nucleotides match TRBD1. Germline V CDR1 and CDR2: MDHEN, SYDVKM. V dropped 7 bases and J dropped 7; count of bases not matched to a gene: 9. The CDR3 totals 13 residues.

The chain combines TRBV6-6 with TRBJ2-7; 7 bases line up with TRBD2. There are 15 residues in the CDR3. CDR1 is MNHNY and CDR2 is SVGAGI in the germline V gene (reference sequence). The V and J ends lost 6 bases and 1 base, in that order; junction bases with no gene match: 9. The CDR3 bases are TGTGCCAGCAGGGATACCGACGGGGGGTCCTACGAGCAGTACTTC. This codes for CASRDTDGGSYEQYF.

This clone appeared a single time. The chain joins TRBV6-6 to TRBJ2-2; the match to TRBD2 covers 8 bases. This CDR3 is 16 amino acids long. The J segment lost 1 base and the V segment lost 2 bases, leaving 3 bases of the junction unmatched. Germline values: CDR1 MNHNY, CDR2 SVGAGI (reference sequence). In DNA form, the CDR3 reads TGTGCCAGCAGTTACGGAACTAGCGGGAACACCGGGGAGCTGTTTTTT. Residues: CASSYGTSGNTGELFF.

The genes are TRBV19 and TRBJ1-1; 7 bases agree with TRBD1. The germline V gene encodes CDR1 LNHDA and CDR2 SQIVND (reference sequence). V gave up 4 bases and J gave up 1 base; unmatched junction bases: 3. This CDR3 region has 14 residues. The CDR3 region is CASSNQGGNTEAFF. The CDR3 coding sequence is TGTGCCAGTAGTAACCAGGGGGGGAACACTGAAGCTTTCTTT.